These 10 T cell receptor beta chains were all obtained from the same sample, sequenced in a study of blood T cells in healthy people across ages. Together with a sample-barcoded 5' primer, a J-beta primer mix was included in a second PCR lasting about 7 to 12 cycles. TCRdb recomputed calls from the 5' RACE reads with MiXCR, one row per CDR3 protein. The table has some 640,000 distinct CDR3 sequences, around half seen once. Sequencing used blood. These receptors originate from a woman aged 55-75 years in good health.

The table lists this clonotype with a few counts. The chain has TRBV24-1 and TRBJ2-5; 10 bases are shared with TRBD1. CDR1 and CDR2 (germline): KGHDR, SFDVKD. The CDR3 contains 17 residues. With 2 bases clipped from V and 0 bases from J, the junction kept 5 bases outside the gene matches. CDR3 residues: CATSDSKDRGHQETQYF. CDR3 nucleotide sequence: TGTGCCACCAGTGATTCCAAAGACAGGGGGCACCAAGAGACCCAGTACTTC.

This clonotype was found a few times. CDR3 nucleotide sequence: TGTGCCAGCAGCTTAAGAGGACAGAGGAATGAGCAGTACTTC. Protein product: CASSLRGQRNEQYF. The chain recombines TRBV7-2 with TRBJ2-5, with a possible D match to TRBD1 (6 bases). CDR3 length: 14 residues. Germline V gene lookup returns CDR1 SGHTA and CDR2 FQGNSA. V was shortened by 2 bases and J by 11 bases, with 18 bases between the two germline ends.

The chain is built from TRBV27 and TRBJ1-2; D perhaps matches TRBD1 (6 bases). Germline CDR1 and CDR2: MNHEY and SMNVEV (reference sequence). V gave up 2 bases and J gave up 6 bases, with 13 bases separating them. This CDR3 has 14 amino acids. The CDR3 sequence: CASSLRGIRDGYTF. CDR3 in DNA: TGTGCCAGCAGTTTAAGGGGGATCAGAGATGGCTACACCTTC.

J is TRBJ1-6 and V is TRBV12-3 or TRBV12-4, with D unresolved. V was clipped by 5 bases and J by 7 bases, with 18 bases between them. This CDR3 comprises 16 residues. In DNA form, the CDR3 reads TGTGCCAGCAGTCCCCCCGGTGGGAAACCCAATTCACCCCTCCACTTT. The encoded protein is CASSPPGGKPNSPLHF.

This chain connects TRBV28 to TRBJ1-2, with unresolved D. CDR1 is MDHEN, CDR2 SYDVKM, per germline. Between the trimmed V and J ends, which lost 2 bases and 4 bases, there was a span of 11 bases. The CDR3 contains 14 residues. The CDR3 DNA sequence: TGTGCCAGCAGTTTAGGCGCAAGTCGCTATGGCTACACCTTC. It yields the protein CASSLGASRYGYTF.

This chain links TRBV5-5 with TRBJ2-5, with 7 bases lining up with TRBD1. Germline CDR1 is SGHKS and CDR2 is YYEKEE (reference sequence). The CDR3 is 16 residues long. Trimming took 3 bases from V and 8 from J; bases not matched to a gene: 16. CDR3 DNA: TGTGCCAGCAGCTCGCGACAGGGATCGACGTACAATACCCAGTACTTC. Its translation: CASSSRQGSTYNTQYF.

The CDR3 loop is CASSYGSSGNEQFF. In DNA, the CDR3 is TGCGCCAGCAGCTACGGGAGTTCGGGAAATGAGCAGTTCTTC. The V call is TRBV5-1, the J call TRBJ2-1; possibly TRBD2 for D (6 bases). Trimming pared 3 bases from V and 7 bases from J, leaving 14 bases between. Germline V gene sequence: CDR1 SGHRS, CDR2 YFSETQ. The CDR3 runs to 14 residues.

V usage is TRBV20-1 and J usage is TRBJ1-5, with 7 bases aligning to TRBD1. Germline lookup yields CDR1 DFQATT and CDR2 SNEGSKA (reference sequence). CDR3 length equals 14 residues. V gave up 3 bases and J gave up 5 bases; unmatched junction bases: 7. The CDR3 is CSARGQWPYQPQHF. The CDR3 DNA follows: TGCAGTGCTAGGGGACAGTGGCCCTATCAGCCCCAGCATTTT.

V gene TRBV7-9 combines with J gene TRBJ1-1, with D maybe TRBD1 (6 bases). Germline V CDR1 and CDR2: SEHNR, FQNEAQ (reference sequence). The V and J ends lost 4 bases and 1 base respectively, with 10 bases between them. This CDR3 is 14 amino acids long. CDR3 region: CASSYQDRNTEAFF. The CDR3 DNA sequence: TGTGCCAGCAGCTACCAGGACAGGAACACTGAAGCTTTCTTT.

The chain recombines TRBV4-1 with TRBJ2-3; 9 nucleotides match TRBD2. Unmatched junction bases numbered 6, after V lost 0 bases and J lost 5 bases. CDR1 and CDR2 (germline): MGHRA, YSYEKL. This CDR3 comprises 16 residues. CDR3 sequence: CASSQEPGLAVDTQYF. CDR3 bases: TGCGCCAGCAGCCAAGAACCGGGACTAGCAGTAGATACGCAGTATTTT.